These 32 T cell receptor beta chains originate from one sample sequenced in a study of T cells after yellow fever vaccination (dated by TCRdb to the late 2010s). The receptor library was made with 5' RACE. For sequencing, an Illumina HiSeq 2500 was employed. Clones were called with MiXCR by TCRdb after fastp trimmed the public reads at Q25, and only in-frame beta chains were retained. Entries that share a CDR3 protein sequence are merged under the most common genes and DNA. The table for this sample lists hundreds of thousands of distinct CDR3 sequences; approximately 13% of them were counted only once. The top ten clones comprise more than 12% of the sample. This specimen's treatment or condition label, per the study, means: live attenuated yellow fever vaccine strain. The sequencing here drew on PBMCs, taken on the day of the yellow fever booster vaccination. The receptors stem from a man younger than 45 who received the YFV17D yellow fever vaccine.

This clonotype has only a few counts. The gene calls are TRBV6-1 and TRBJ2-7; 10 bases line up with TRBD2. Looked up from germline, CDR1 is MNHNS and CDR2 is SASEGT. V shed 6 bases and J 2 bases; nucleotides not matched to a gene: 7. The CDR3 loop spans 15 amino acids. The CDR3 here is CASSPGLADPYEQYF. The CDR3 region has the DNA TGTGCCAGCAGCCCCGGACTAGCGGACCCCTACGAGCAGTACTTC.

This rearrangement joins TRBV4-2 to TRBJ2-5; a weak D match, TRBD2 (5 bases). The CDR3 sequence is 15 residues long. Per the germline V gene, CDR1 is LGHNA and CDR2 is YNFKEQ. Trimming pared 1 base from V and 5 bases from J, leaving 14 bases between. DNA for the CDR3: TGTGCCAGCAGCCAAGGACGGCTAGCTTTGGAGACCCAGTACTTC. It yields the protein CASSQGRLALETQYF.

The chain recombines TRBV20-1 with TRBJ2-5, with TRBD2 matching 9 bases. Per germline, CDR1 DFQATT and CDR2 SNEGSKA (reference sequence). V shed 4 bases, J shed 7 bases, and the junction held 10 bases outside the gene matches. The CDR3 totals 14 residues. The DNA for the CDR3 is TGCAGTGCTACCAAGCGGGAGGCAACGGGGACCCAGTACTTC. It codes for CSATKREATGTQYF.

In its sample, this clonotype was seen many times. The chain recombines TRBV10-3 with TRBJ2-5, with D possibly TRBD1 on 5 matching bases. The CDR3 runs to 13 residues. V shed 6 bases and J shed 5 bases, with 13 bases lying between them. Germline assignment: CDR1 ENHRY and CDR2 SYGVKD. CDR3 region: CAIRGALGETQYF. DNA for the CDR3: TGTGCCATCAGAGGGGCCCTTGGGGAGACCCAGTACTTC.

This clonotype was seen more than once but under ten times. V gene TRBV11-2 combines with J gene TRBJ2-1; 11 bases map to TRBD2. V shed 3 bases, J shed 4 bases, and the junction held 5 bases outside the gene matches. This CDR3 contains 16 residues. Germline values: CDR1 SGHAT, CDR2 FQNNGV. The CDR3 nucleotides read TGTGCCAGCAGCTTGACTAGCGGGATTTTATACAATGAGCAGTTCTTC. It codes for CASSLTSGILYNEQFF.

This clonotype was found a few times. The J gene is TRBJ2-3, the V gene TRBV6-2 or TRBV6-3; D is possibly TRBD1 (7 bases). The CDR3 contains 16 residues. V was cut by 8 bases and J by 3 bases, with 21 bases left in between. From germline, CDR1 is MNHEY and CDR2 SVGEGT. The CDR3 coding sequence is TGTGCCAGCGGCCCTCGGGACAGCGGGTGGACAGATACGCAGTATTTT. As protein: CASGPRDSGWTDTQYF.

The chain carries TRBV7-2 and TRBJ2-3; TRBD2 aligns across 9 bases. The CDR3 contains 14 residues. CDR1 SGHTA and CDR2 FQGNSA come from the germline V gene. Unmatched junction bases numbered 6, after V lost 1 base and J lost 10 bases. The CDR3 reads CASSLGAGGPPQYF. The CDR3 DNA sequence: TGTGCCAGCAGCTTAGGAGCGGGAGGACCTCCGCAGTATTTT.

This clonotype was seen more than once but under ten times. The chain joins TRBV18 to TRBJ2-1; 9 nucleotides match TRBD2. The germline CDR1 and CDR2 sequences are KGHSH and LQKENI. CDR3 length: 14 residues. V dropped 5 bases and J dropped 5; count of bases not matched to a gene: 4. CDR3 sequence reads: CASSGLAINNEQFF. CDR3 in DNA: TGTGCCAGCTCAGGACTAGCGATCAACAATGAGCAGTTCTTC.

V is TRBV7-6 and J is TRBJ2-7, with D maybe TRBD2 (5 bases). This CDR3 comprises 15 residues. Trimming took off 5 bases at V and 2 bases at J, with 16 bases between the two ends. The V gene's germline CDR1 is SGHVS and CDR2 FNYEAQ. As DNA, the CDR3 is TGTGCCAGCAGCCCATCCGGGGATAATCCCTACGAGCAGTACTTC. As protein: CASSPSGDNPYEQYF.

The rearrangement links TRBV10-1 to TRBJ2-7, with D tentatively TRBD2 (6 bases). The CDR3 contains 15 residues. V lost 5 bases and J lost 2, with 16 bases in between. Germline V CDR1 and CDR2: WNHNN, SYGVQD (reference sequence). This CDR3 is CASSPGRGIAYEQYF. In DNA form, the CDR3 reads TGCGCCAGCAGTCCCGGGAGAGGTATTGCCTACGAGCAGTACTTC.

This chain joins TRBV4-2 and TRBJ1-3; TRBD1 matches at 7 bases. The CDR3 is 15 residues long. With 0 bases clipped from V and 4 bases from J, the junction kept 3 bases outside the gene matches. In germline, CDR1 is LGHNA, CDR2 YNFKEQ. CDR3: CASSQEGGAGNTIYF. Written as DNA, the CDR3 is TGTGCCAGCAGCCAAGAAGGGGGCGCAGGAAACACCATATATTTT.

In this sample, this clonotype turned up many times. The V and J genes are TRBV7-9 and TRBJ2-4; D is perhaps TRBD2 (6 bases). Germline assignment: CDR1 SEHNR and CDR2 FQNEAQ (reference sequence). The CDR3 is made up of 13 amino acids. V was cut by 10 bases and J by 0 bases, with 10 bases left in between. The CDR3 protein is CATTGGAKNIQYF. Here the CDR3 DNA reads TGTGCCACCACCGGGGGAGCCAAAAACATTCAGTACTTC. The variable domain in full, with the rest retrieved from reference TRBV7-9 and TRBJ2-4, is DTGVSQNPRHKITKRGQNVTFRCDPISEHNRLYWYRQTLGQGPEFLTYFQNEAQLEKSRLLSDRFSAERPKGSFSTLEIQRTEQGDSAMYLCATTGGAKNIQYFGAGTRLSVL.

The chain uses TRBV6-5 and TRBJ1-2, with 7 bases identical to TRBD1. Germline loops: CDR1 MNHEY, CDR2 SVGAGI. V dropped 0 bases and J dropped 7; count of bases not matched to a gene: 11. This CDR3 has 16 amino acids. Written as DNA, the CDR3 is TGTGCCAGCAGTTACTCGACAGGGCGCCCATGGAGTGGCTACACCTTC. This codes for CASSYSTGRPWSGYTF.

This clonotype appeared a few times. The DNA of the CDR3 is TGCGCCAGCAGTCGTGGACCACCCCAAGATACGCAGTATTTT. Its translation is CASSRGPPQDTQYF. The chain employs TRBV5-1 and TRBJ2-3; D remains unclear. V was pared by 5 bases and J by 5 bases, with 15 bases between. CDR3 size: 14 residues. CDR1 is SGHRS, CDR2 YFSETQ, per germline. Based on the CDR3 plus reference TRBV5-1 and TRBJ2-3, the full variable domain is KAGVTQTPRYLIKTRGQQVTLSCSPISGHRSVSWYQQTPGQGLQFLFEYFSETQRNKGNFPGRFSGRQFSNSRSEMNVSTLELGDSALYLCASSRGPPQDTQYFGPGTRLTVL.

To note about this clonotype: The junction differs from germline at one of its ends, possibly a read error. The chain combines TRBV18 with TRBJ2-1; the D gene is possibly TRBD2 (5 bases). Germline CDR1 KGHSH, CDR2 LQKENI. CDR3 size: 14 residues. For the CDR3, the DNA is TGTGCCAGCTCAGATGGCGGACTGCATTCTGCGACGATCTTC. Translating gives CASSDGGLHSATIF.

This clonotype appeared a few times. This sequence joins TRBV7-9 and TRBJ1-5; 7 bases are shared with TRBD1. CDR3 length: 17 residues. After removal of 6 bases from V and 2 bases from J, the junction contained 13 bases not matched to a gene. Germline V CDR1 and CDR2: SEHNR, FQNEAQ (reference sequence). The CDR3 DNA reads as TGTGCCAGCAGGTCGGGGGCTACAGGGGACGGCAATCAGCCCCAGCATTTT. This translates into CASRSGATGDGNQPQHF.

In this sample, this clonotype turned up a few times. The chain employs TRBV7-9 and TRBJ2-2; 7 bases are shared with TRBD1. Trimming removed 4 bases from V and 6 bases from J; junction bases left unmatched: 11. CDR3 length: 16 amino acids. Germline V CDR1 and CDR2: SEHNR, FQNEAQ (reference sequence). In DNA, the CDR3 is TGTGCCAGCAGCTCACTGGTCGGGACAGAAGCCGGGGAGCTGTTTTTT. It encodes CASSSLVGTEAGELFF.

The genes are TRBV18 and TRBJ2-5; D unclear. In germline, CDR1 is KGHSH, CDR2 LQKENI. V was trimmed by 1 base and J by 2 bases, leaving 8 bases between them. This CDR3 is 14 amino acids long. The CDR3 DNA reads as TGTGCCAGCTCACCACGCGAGATACAAGAGACCCAGTACTTC. This translates into CASSPREIQETQYF.

Concerning this clonotype itself: The germline gene is not matched at one end of the junction; a read error may be the cause. J is TRBJ2-3 and V is TRBV20-1; TRBD1 matches at 9 bases. From germline, CDR1 is DFQATT and CDR2 SNEGSKA (reference sequence). The length of the CDR3 is 15 residues. Here the CDR3 reads CCARDITGGGDTQYF. Here the CDR3 DNA reads TGCTGTGCTAGAGATATAACAGGGGGCGGGGATACGCAGTATTTT.

This rearrangement joins TRBV7-9 to TRBJ2-3; 7 positions match TRBD2. CDR1 and CDR2 from the germline V gene are SEHNR and FQNEAQ (reference sequence). This CDR3 is 15 amino acids long. After removal of 8 bases from V and 0 bases from J, the junction contained 8 bases not matched to a gene. CDR3 protein: CASPTGGSSTDTQYF. The CDR3 DNA is TGTGCCAGCCCCACCGGCGGGAGCAGCACAGATACGCAGTATTTT. Drawing the rest from reference TRBV7-9 and TRBJ2-3, the complete variable domain is DTGVSQNPRHKITKRGQNVTFRCDPISEHNRLYWYRQTLGQGPEFLTYFQNEAQLEKSRLLSDRFSAERPKGSFSTLEIQRTEQGDSAMYLCASPTGGSSTDTQYFGPGTRLTVL.

The rearrangement joins TRBV6-4 to TRBJ2-1; weak D call: TRBD2 (5 bases). The CDR3 sequence is 13 residues long. The V end was cut by 0 bases, the J end by 9 bases, with 9 bases between. Germline V gives CDR1 MRHNA, CDR2 SNTAGT. CDR3 residues: CASSDSRVGEQFF. The DNA of the CDR3 is TGTGCCAGCAGTGACTCGAGGGTAGGTGAGCAGTTCTTC.

The table lists this clonotype with a few counts. This chain connects TRBV20-1 to TRBJ2-1, with 9 positions matching TRBD2. The CDR3 has 17 residues. Germline CDR1 is DFQATT and CDR2 is SNEGSKA (reference sequence). The J segment lost 0 bases and the V segment lost 1 base, leaving 7 bases of the junction unmatched. The CDR3 spells CSARGLIAGDSYNEQFF. In DNA form, the CDR3 reads TGCAGTGCTAGAGGGTTGATAGCGGGAGACTCCTACAATGAGCAGTTCTTC.

This clonotype showed up just a few times. The rearrangement uses TRBV12-3 or TRBV12-4 and TRBJ1-2; no clear D. V was pared by 3 bases and J by 3 bases, with 8 bases between. The CDR3 is made up of 13 amino acids. In DNA, the CDR3 is TGTGCCAGCAGTTTCGAGGAGGACTATGGCTACACCTTC. Its protein product is CASSFEEDYGYTF.

A few counts support this clonotype. V gene TRBV18 combines with J gene TRBJ2-1; 8 nucleotides line up with TRBD1. The CDR3 extends over 14 amino acids. Trimming took 4 bases from V and 4 from J; bases not matched to a gene: 3. Germline-derived CDR1 and CDR2 are KGHSH and LQKENI. CDR3 protein: CASSLDRDYNEQFF. The DNA of the CDR3 is TGTGCCAGCTCACTGGACAGGGATTACAATGAGCAGTTCTTC.

The V and J genes are TRBV5-1 and TRBJ2-7; D gene ambiguous. Germline V lookup: CDR1 SGHRS, CDR2 YFSETQ. Trimming removed 0 bases from V and 3 bases from J, with 10 bases in between. The CDR3 sequence is 14 residues long. CDR3 protein: CASSLDLDLYEQYF. Here the CDR3 DNA reads TGCGCCAGCAGCTTGGACCTGGACCTCTACGAGCAGTACTTC.

The chain recombines TRBV6-1 with TRBJ2-5; 7 nucleotides match TRBD2. V was clipped by 6 bases and J by 6 bases; unmatched bases: 13. The germline gives CDR1 MNHNS, CDR2 SASEGT. The CDR3 is 15 residues long. The CDR3 coding sequence is TGTGCCAGCAGACCGGGGTTGGCGGGAGAACAGACCCAGTACTTC. Its translation: CASRPGLAGEQTQYF.

J is TRBJ1-2 and V is TRBV10-3, with no clear D. The CDR3 has 14 residues. V was clipped by 4 bases and J by 4 bases, with 13 bases between them. The V gene's germline CDR1 is ENHRY and CDR2 SYGVKD. The CDR3 region has the DNA TGTGCCATCAGTGCGGTGGAGGGTAGCTATGGCTACACCTTC. It encodes CAISAVEGSYGYTF.

The J gene is TRBJ1-2, the V gene TRBV28; 9 bases align to TRBD1. CDR3 length equals 14 residues. CDR1 is MDHEN and CDR2 is SYDVKM in the germline V gene. CDR3: CATTIGQGNYGYTF. DNA for the CDR3: TGTGCTACCACGATCGGACAGGGGAACTATGGCTACACCTTC.

There are a few counts of this clonotype. The chain recombines TRBV4-3 with TRBJ2-7; D unresolved. The germline CDR1 and CDR2 sequences are LGHNA and YSLEER. Trimming pared 0 bases from V and 6 bases from J, leaving 6 bases between. The CDR3 length is 12 residues. CDR3 residues: CASSQDRIEQYF. The CDR3 region has the DNA TGCGCCAGCAGCCAAGATAGGATCGAGCAGTACTTC.

This clonotype was detected only a few times. This chain connects TRBV4-2 to TRBJ1-1, with D unclear. Trimming pared 0 bases from V and 3 bases from J, leaving 14 bases between. In germline, CDR1 is LGHNA, CDR2 YNFKEQ. The CDR3 is 16 residues long. CDR3 residues: CASSQEGMGRHTEAFF. The CDR3 DNA sequence: TGTGCCAGCAGCCAAGAAGGAATGGGTAGGCACACTGAAGCTTTCTTT.

This chain connects TRBV5-1 to TRBJ2-7; 7 bases match TRBD2. Unmatched junction bases numbered 11, after V lost 5 bases and J lost 3 bases. Germline loops: CDR1 SGHRS, CDR2 YFSETQ. The CDR3 extends over 15 amino acids. DNA of the CDR3: TGCGCCAGCAGTTCGTTAGGGACTAAAGGCTACGAGCAGTACTTC. The encoded protein is CASSSLGTKGYEQYF.

The V gene is TRBV4-3, the J gene TRBJ2-1; no clear D gene. The germline V and J ends were trimmed by 0 bases and 1 base, with 10 bases remaining between them. The CDR3 runs to 16 residues. CDR1 and CDR2 (germline): LGHNA, YSLEER. CDR3 coding DNA: TGCGCCAGCAGCCAAGACGGGTTCCCGTCCTACAATGAGCAGTTCTTC. It encodes CASSQDGFPSYNEQFF.